Listed below are T cell receptor beta chains from one sample, sequenced in a study of STAT5B mutations in CD4+ large granular lymphocyte leukemia. TCRdb's copy holds only in-frame clones and misses some; the assay was immunoSEQ multiplex PCR. Altogether under 35,000 clones are present, 70% to 75% being singletons, with the ten largest covering approximately 0.29%. The sequencing sample was made of CD4+ T cells from blood buffy coats. Receptors were obtained from a human donor in good health. Both conserved end residues are part of each CDR3. Each record gives: CDR3 DNA, CDR3 protein, clone size, V gene, J gene, D gene. A D gene is named only where the DNA matches it firmly. Rows may omit the clone size; those that give it use once, few, many or a size class.

CDR3 DNA: TGTGCCTGGAGTGGGACAAACTATGGCTACACCTTC
CDR3 protein: CAWSGTNYGYTF
clone size: -
V gene: TRBV30
J gene: TRBJ1-2
D gene: -

CDR3 DNA: TGTGCCAGCAGCTCCCCTGGTGGACAGGTAGGAGAGACTTTCTTT
CDR3 protein: CASSSPGGQVGETFF
clone size: -
V gene: TRBV11-3
J gene: TRBJ1-1
D gene: TRBD1

CDR3 DNA: TGTGCCAGCAGCTACGGAGGGGAGCAGTACTTC
CDR3 protein: CASSYGGEQYF
clone size: -
V gene: TRBV7-9
J gene: TRBJ2-7
D gene: -

CDR3 DNA: TGTGCCAGCAGCTTGGGGGGGGGCAATCAGCCCCAGCATTTT
CDR3 protein: CASSLGGGNQPQHF
clone size: -
V gene: TRBV7-9
J gene: TRBJ1-5
D gene: -

CDR3 DNA: TGTGCCAGTAGTATTATTGGACAGGGGGGCCACGAGCAGTACTTC
CDR3 protein: CASSIIGQGGHEQYF
clone size: -
V gene: TRBV19
J gene: TRBJ2-7
D gene: TRBD1

CDR3 DNA: TGTGCCAGCAGTTACTCTGGGGGGGTTTGGGAAAAACTGTTTTTT
CDR3 protein: CASSYSGGVWEKLFF
clone size: -
V gene: TRBV6-5
J gene: TRBJ1-4
D gene: -

CDR3 DNA: TGCAGTGCTGGCCCCGGGGTGAAGCAGTACTTC
CDR3 protein: CSAGPGVKQYF
clone size: -
V gene: TRBV20-1
J gene: TRBJ2-7
D gene: -

CDR3 DNA: TGTGCCAGCAACCTAGGGGGGTCAGATACGCAGTATTTT
CDR3 protein: CASNLGGSDTQYF
clone size: -
V gene: TRBV5-6
J gene: TRBJ2-3
D gene: -

CDR3 DNA: TGCGCCAGCAGCCCACGAACCACCCGACTCCGTGACAATGAGCAGTTCTTC
CDR3 protein: CASSPRTTRLRDNEQFF
clone size: -
V gene: TRBV5-1
J gene: TRBJ2-1
D gene: -

CDR3 DNA: TGTGCCAGCAGCCAGACAGCCTGGGAGGGCTACACCTTC
CDR3 protein: CASSQTAWEGYTF
clone size: -
V gene: TRBV7-8
J gene: TRBJ1-2
D gene: -

CDR3 DNA: TGTGCCAGCAGCTCTACTGGACAGGGGGTTGGCTACACCTTC
CDR3 protein: CASSSTGQGVGYTF
clone size: -
V gene: TRBV11-3
J gene: TRBJ1-2
D gene: TRBD1

CDR3 DNA: TGCGCCAGCAGCTTGGTACAGGGGGCTTTGGGTGAAGCTTTCTTT
CDR3 protein: CASSLVQGALGEAFF
clone size: -
V gene: TRBV5-1
J gene: TRBJ1-1
D gene: TRBD1

CDR3 DNA: TGTGCCAGCAGTGGCTGGACGGATACTAGCACAGATACGCAGTATTTT
CDR3 protein: CASSGWTDTSTDTQYF
clone size: once
V gene: TRBV6-1
J gene: TRBJ2-3
D gene: -

CDR3 DNA: TGTGCCAGTAGTCCGCGGACAGCCTTAAACACCGGGGAGCTGTTTTTT
CDR3 protein: CASSPRTALNTGELFF
clone size: -
V gene: TRBV19
J gene: TRBJ2-2
D gene: -

CDR3 DNA: TGTGCCAGCAGCGTAGACTCAGTAGGACAAGAGACCCAGTACTTC
CDR3 protein: CASSVDSVGQETQYF
clone size: -
V gene: TRBV9
J gene: TRBJ2-5
D gene: -

CDR3 DNA: TGTGCCAGCAGCTTAGGGACGGGAGGTTTAGGAGAGACCCAGTACTTC
CDR3 protein: CASSLGTGGLGETQYF
clone size: -
V gene: TRBV5-6
J gene: TRBJ2-5
D gene: TRBD2

CDR3 DNA: TGCGCCAGCAGCTTGCAATTAGCGGGGGGGTTCAGCTCCTACGAGCAGTACTTC
CDR3 protein: CASSLQLAGGFSSYEQYF
clone size: -
V gene: TRBV5-1
J gene: TRBJ2-7
D gene: TRBD2

CDR3 DNA: TGTGCCAGCAGACGCGGACGCACAGATACGCAGTATTTT
CDR3 protein: CASRRGRTDTQYF
clone size: -
V gene: TRBV6-5
J gene: TRBJ2-3
D gene: -

CDR3 DNA: TGTGCCAGCAGACCCACGGGACAGGGTTACAATGAGCAGTTCTTC
CDR3 protein: CASRPTGQGYNEQFF
clone size: -
V gene: TRBV6-1
J gene: TRBJ2-1
D gene: TRBD1

CDR3 DNA: TGTGCCAGCAGTTACGGGACAGGGGGAGGTTCACCCCTCCACTTT
CDR3 protein: CASSYGTGGGSPLHF
clone size: few
V gene: TRBV6-5
J gene: TRBJ1-6
D gene: TRBD1

CDR3 DNA: TGTGCCAGCAGCCCCCGCCCCGGACAGGGGCCAGATACGCAGTATTTT
CDR3 protein: CASSPRPGQGPDTQYF
clone size: -
V gene: TRBV5-5
J gene: TRBJ2-3
D gene: TRBD1